The 2 T cell receptor beta chains listed next were all sequenced from one sample in a study of T cells in Graves' hyperthyroidism and ophthalmopathy. Template material for amplifying TCR beta CDR3 regions consisted of RNA transcripts. First-round RT-PCR with HTBI primers amplified the TCR CDR3 region. TCRdb analysed the multiplex PCR reads with MiXCR anew, one entry per CDR3 protein. Here the sample spans about 290,000 distinct CDR3 sequences, roughly 19% being singletons. Material for sequencing was blood. These receptors were taken from a man aged 50-60 years with Graves' ophthalmopathy.

This clonotype came up a few times. V and J are TRBV5-1 and TRBJ2-7; 9 nucleotides align to TRBD2. The V and J ends lost 0 bases and 3 bases, in that order; junction bases with no gene match: 7. From germline, CDR1 is SGHRS and CDR2 YFSETQ. The length of the CDR3 is 16 residues. The CDR3 sequence is CASSLDGAGGLYEQYF. As DNA, the CDR3 is TGCGCCAGCAGCTTGGATGGAGCGGGAGGCCTCTACGAGCAGTACTTC.

This clonotype appeared many times. V gene TRBV20-1 combines with J gene TRBJ2-7; TRBD2 matches at 10 bases. The V gene end was trimmed by 6 bases and the J gene end by 3 bases; junction bases not matched to a gene: 14. The CDR3 totals 16 residues. Germline lookup yields CDR1 DFQATT and CDR2 SNEGSKA (reference sequence). Here the CDR3 reads CSAEELGTSAHYEQYF. For the CDR3, the DNA is TGCAGTGCCGAAGAACTAGGGACTAGCGCACACTACGAGCAGTACTTC.